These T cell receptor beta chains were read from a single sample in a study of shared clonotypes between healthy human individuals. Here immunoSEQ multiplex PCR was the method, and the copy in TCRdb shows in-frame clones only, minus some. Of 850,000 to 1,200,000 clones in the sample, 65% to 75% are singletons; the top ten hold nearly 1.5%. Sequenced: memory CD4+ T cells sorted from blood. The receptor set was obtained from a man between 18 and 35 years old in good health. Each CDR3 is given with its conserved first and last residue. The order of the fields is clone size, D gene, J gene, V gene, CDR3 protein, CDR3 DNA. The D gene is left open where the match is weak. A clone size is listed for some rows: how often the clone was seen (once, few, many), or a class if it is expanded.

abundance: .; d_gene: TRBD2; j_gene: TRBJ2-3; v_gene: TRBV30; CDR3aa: CAWTRLAGSTDTQYF; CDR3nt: TGTGCCTGGACCCGACTAGCGGGGAGCACAGATACGCAGTATTTT
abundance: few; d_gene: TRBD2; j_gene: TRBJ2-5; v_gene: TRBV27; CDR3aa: CASRGTSGTKTQYF; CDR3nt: TGTGCCAGCAGGGGGACTAGCGGGACGAAGACCCAGTACTTC
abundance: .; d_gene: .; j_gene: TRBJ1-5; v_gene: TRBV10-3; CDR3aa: CAISESRNTNQPQHF; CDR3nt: TGTGCCATCAGTGAGTCGCGAAACACAAATCAGCCCCAGCATTTT
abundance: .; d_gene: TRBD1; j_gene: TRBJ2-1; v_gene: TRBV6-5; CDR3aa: CASRRTGGNEQFF; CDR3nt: TGTGCCAGCAGACGGACAGGGGGGAATGAGCAGTTCTTC
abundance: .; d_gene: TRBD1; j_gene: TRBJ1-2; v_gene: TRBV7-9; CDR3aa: CASSLAGTGSGYTF; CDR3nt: TGTGCCAGCAGCCTAGCCGGGACAGGGAGTGGCTACACCTTC
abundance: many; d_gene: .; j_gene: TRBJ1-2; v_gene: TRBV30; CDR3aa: CAWSHSYGYTF; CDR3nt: TGTGCCTGGAGTCACAGCTATGGCTACACCTTC
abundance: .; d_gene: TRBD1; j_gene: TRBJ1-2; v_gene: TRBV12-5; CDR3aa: CASGLVLGQGDYGYTF; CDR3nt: TGTGCTAGTGGTTTGGTATTGGGACAGGGAGACTATGGCTACACCTTC
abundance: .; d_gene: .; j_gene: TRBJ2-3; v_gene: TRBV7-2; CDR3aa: CASSPPNGADTQYF; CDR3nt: TGTGCCAGCAGCCCCCCCAATGGAGCAGATACGCAGTATTTT
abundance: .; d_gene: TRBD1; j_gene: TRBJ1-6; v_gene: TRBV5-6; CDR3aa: CASSSRDRVNSPLHF; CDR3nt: TGTGCCAGCAGCTCCCGGGACAGGGTAAATTCACCCCTCCACTTT
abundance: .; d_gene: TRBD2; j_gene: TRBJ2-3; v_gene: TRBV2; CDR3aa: CASLIAGGGTDTQYF; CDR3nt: TGTGCCAGCTTAATAGCGGGGGGCGGCACAGATACGCAGTATTTT
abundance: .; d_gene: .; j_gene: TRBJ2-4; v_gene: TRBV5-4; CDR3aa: CASSQTGAKNIQYF; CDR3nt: TGTGCCAGCAGCCAGACAGGAGCCAAAAACATTCAGTACTTC
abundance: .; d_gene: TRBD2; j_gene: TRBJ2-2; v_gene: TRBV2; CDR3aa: CASSPGLVAGELFF; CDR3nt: TGTGCCAGCAGCCCGGGACTAGTAGCCGGGGAGCTGTTTTTT
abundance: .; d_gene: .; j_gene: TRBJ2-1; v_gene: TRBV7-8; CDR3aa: CASSLSPGHTNNEQFF; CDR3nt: TGTGCCAGCAGCTTAAGCCCGGGACACACAAACAATGAGCAGTTCTTC
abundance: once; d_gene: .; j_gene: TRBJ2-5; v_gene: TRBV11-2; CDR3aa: CASSLGVLGRQETQYF; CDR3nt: TGTGCCAGCAGCTTAGGGGTCCTGGGAAGACAAGAGACCCAGTACTTC
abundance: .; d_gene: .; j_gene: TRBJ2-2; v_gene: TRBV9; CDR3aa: CASSVARLTGANTGELFF; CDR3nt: TGTGCCAGCAGCGTAGCTCGACTGACGGGAGCGAACACCGGGGAGCTGTTTTTT
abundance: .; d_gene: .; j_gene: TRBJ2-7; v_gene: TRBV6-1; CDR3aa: CASSLRILVLYEQYF; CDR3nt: TGTGCCAGCAGTTTAAGAATCTTAGTCCTTTACGAGCAGTACTTC
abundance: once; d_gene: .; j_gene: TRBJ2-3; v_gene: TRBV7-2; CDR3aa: CASSLGSLSDTQYF; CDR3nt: TGTGCCAGCAGCCTGGGATCATTAAGTGACACGCAGTATTTT
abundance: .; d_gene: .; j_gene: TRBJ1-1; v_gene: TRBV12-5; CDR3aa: CASGLEWNTEAFF; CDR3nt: TGTGCTAGTGGTTTGGAGTGGAACACTGAAGCTTTCTTT